This is a list of T cell receptor beta chains from one sample in a study of breast tumors, draining lymph nodes, adjacent tissues. In TCRdb, the multiplex PCR reads were re-called with MiXCR into one record per CDR3 protein. The sample lists around 16,000 distinct CDR3 sequences; less than 65% were seen once. The sequenced material came from tumor-adjacent breast tissue. Receptors originate from a female donor with breast cancer. Some clones in this sample may be carry-over from other donors' samples. CDR3s include the opening cysteine and the closing phenylalanine or tryptophan. The D gene is left open where the match is weak. The size entry is marked missing in some rows and otherwise reads once, few, many or a size class.

cdr3_nt cdr3_aa clone_size d_call j_call v_call
TGTGCCAGCAGCTGGGGGGGGCATGGAGAGACCCAGTACTTC CASSWGGHGETQYF - - TRBJ2-5 TRBV11-3
TGCAGTGCTAGTACGGGTCAGCATCAGCCCCAGCATTTT CSASTGQHQPQHF - - TRBJ1-5 TRBV20-1
TGCAGTCTCGTCCGGACTAGCGGGAGAGGGACAGATACGCAGTATTTT CSLVRTSGRGTDTQYF - TRBD2 TRBJ2-3 TRBV20-1
TGCGCCAGCACCCCGTATGGCGGGACCCCCAATGAGCAGTTCTTC CASTPYGGTPNEQFF medium-sized - TRBJ2-1 TRBV5-1
TGTGCCACCAGCAGGGTCGGTCTAGCGGAGACCCAGTACTTC CATSRVGLAETQYF medium-sized - TRBJ2-5 TRBV15
TGTGCCAGCAGACGACTAGGGCGCACAGATACGCAGTATTTT CASRRLGRTDTQYF many - TRBJ2-3 TRBV5-8
TGTGCCAGCAGCGGGACTAGCGGGAGGCTGCACGAGCAGTACTTC CASSGTSGRLHEQYF - TRBD2 TRBJ2-7 TRBV7-9
TGTGCCAGCAGCTTAGCGGCCGCTAGCGGGAGTGCAGATACGCAGTATTTT CASSLAAASGSADTQYF many TRBD2 TRBJ2-3 TRBV7-9
TGTGCCAGCAGCAGGAACATCCTCTCCGGAAACACCATATATTTT CASSRNILSGNTIYF medium-sized - TRBJ1-3 TRBV7-9
TGTGCCAGCAGCTTCCGGACAGTCCTGCACTATGGCTACACCTTC CASSFRTVLHYGYTF - - TRBJ1-2 TRBV7-2
TGTGCCAGCAACGACAACTACAATGAGCAGTTCTTC CASNDNYNEQFF many - TRBJ2-1 TRBV12-3/TRBV12-4